This T cell receptor (beta chain) derives from a study of blood T cell repertoires in COVID-19. For the study at large: COVID-19 samples, acute and convalescent, were from the United States, Italy and Spain. The analysed material was cDNA or gDNA that came from T cells, B-cell-depleted T cells, or PBMCs.

The CDR3 has 15 residues. The germline V and J ends were trimmed by 5 bases and 4 bases, with 17 bases remaining between them. The germline V gene has CDR1 MNHEY and CDR2 SMNVEV (reference sequence). Measured with immunoSEQ multiplex PCR; TCRdb has only the in-frame clones, and not every one. Of 200,000 to 250,000 clones in the sample, approximately 80% are singletons; the top ten hold 3.4%. This clone has only one observation. This clonotype originated in a woman aged 18-35 years with acute or convalescent COVID-19. J is TRBJ1-2 and V is TRBV27; tentatively, D is TRBD1 (6 bases). Sequenced: peripheral blood. This chain's CDR3 is CASSGQPPGRYGYTF. The CDR3 nucleotides are TGTGCCAGCAGTGGACAGCCTCCAGGCCGCTATGGCTACACCTTC.